This record looks at one TCR beta chain sequence and its context. Its antigen remains unknown. Germline CDR1 reads SEHNR; CDR2 reads FQNEAQ (reference sequence). V was pared by 10 bases and J by 2 bases, with 22 bases between. The length of the CDR3 is 16 residues. Here immunoSEQ multiplex PCR was the method, and the copy in TCRdb shows in-frame clones only, minus some. The sample lists about 66,000 clones; 80% to 95% were seen once. The record originates from a study of T cells after posttransplantation cyclophosphamide. Findings and caveats of the study: Recipient CMV seropositivity and CMV reactivation strongly tracked TRB clonality. Blood and skin or GI T cell repertoires showed limited TRB overlap.

This related bone marrow graft donor gave peripheral blood on the day of marrow donation. The origin of this receptor is a woman younger than 45 in good health and a related stem cell transplant donor. V gene TRBV7-9 combines with J gene TRBJ2-3; TRBD1 is a possible D gene (5 bases). Specimen: PBMCs. CDR3 in amino acids: CATHTGASGFTDTQYF. CDR3 coding DNA: TGTGCCACCCATACTGGGGCTAGTGGTTTCACAGATACGCAGTATTTT.